This T cell receptor beta chain was identified in a study of vaccination and CD4 T cells after COVID-19. Study-wide context: Convalescent persons amounted to six males plus four females, two of whom were Hispanic.

Sequenced with the Oncomine TCR Beta short-read assay was DNA taken from cultured CD4+ T cells. TCRdb re-called the PCR reads through MiXCR, storing one row per CDR3 protein. This sample yields around 7,900 distinct CDR3 sequences, of which more than 60% are seen a single time; over 15% belongs to the top ten. The treatment denotes: approximately 9-day PBMC culture with coronavirus spike peptide pools or control peptides (ViraFEST assay). Note on this clonotype: The antigen is unknown.

The sequence derives from a human donor who had recovered from COVID-19. Sequenced sample: CD4+ T cells from blood, cultured in vitro.

DNA for the CDR3: TGTGCCAGCAGTGAAATTGTATCAGTGGTCCCCCAGTACTTC. As protein: CASSEIVSVVPQYF. The chain employs TRBV6-1 and TRBJ2-5; D unclear. V was trimmed by 2 bases and J by 9 bases, leaving 16 bases between them. Germline assignment: CDR1 MNHNS and CDR2 SASEGT. This CDR3 region has 14 residues.